This paragraph reports one T cell receptor beta chain. What it binds is unknown. This sample was taken from a study of monozygotic twins with inflammatory bowel disease. This CDR3 has 16 residues. Germline CDR1 reads DFQATT; CDR2 reads SNEGSKA (reference sequence). TCRdb re-called the 5' RACE reads and gives one entry per CDR3 protein, without DNA. The record lists 350,000 to 500,000 distinct CDR3 sequences, of which the ten most abundant hold 2.4%. Study findings and constraints: Twins classed as concordant or discordant showed no difference in repertoire similarity, possibly from limited power. The inverse Simpson measure of TCRbeta diversity was lower in IBD patients than in healthy co-twins. Fewer clonotypes were shared with others by IBD patients than by healthy twins, especially with disease activity. Subtypes among T cells remained indistinguishable.

Sequenced: blood. This rearrangement joins TRBV20-1 to TRBJ1-4; TCRdb gives TRBD1 as the D gene, but with no DNA this cannot be confirmed. This sequence was found in a human donor with ulcerative colitis or Crohn's disease, or a healthy co-twin of an affected twin (not recorded which). The CDR3 sequence: CSAPGQGFATNEKLFF.